These 9 T cell receptor beta chains share one sample of origin, sequenced in a study of blood T cell repertoires in COVID-19. TCRdb's copy holds only in-frame clones and misses some; the assay was immunoSEQ multiplex PCR. Found here are 200,000 to 300,000 clones, approximately 90% of them singletons; the top ten hold approximately 3.3%. Sequenced input: peripheral blood. Source of these receptors: a woman aged 40 to 49 with acute or convalescent COVID-19.

The CDR3, as DNA: TGTGCCAGCAGCGGACAGGGGGCTTCCCAGCCCCAGCATTTT. It translates to CASSGQGASQPQHF. The rearrangement uses TRBV6-5 and TRBJ1-5, with 11 bases lining up with TRBD1. This CDR3 has 14 residues. Per germline, CDR1 MNHEY and CDR2 SVGAGI. The V gene end was trimmed by 6 bases and the J gene end by 7 bases; junction bases not matched to a gene: 5.

CDR3 loop: CATSPGGNYGYTF. The CDR3 DNA reads as TGTGCCACCAGCCCGGGGGGAAACTATGGCTACACCTTC. This chain links TRBV24-1 with TRBJ1-2, with D perhaps matching TRBD1 (5 bases). Trimming stripped 7 bases from V and 2 bases from J, with 10 bases between. The V gene's germline CDR1 is KGHDR and CDR2 SFDVKD. The CDR3 consists of 13 residues.

In this sample, this clone turned up once. V usage is TRBV6-5 and J usage is TRBJ1-3; the match to TRBD1 covers 7 bases. The CDR3 contains 15 residues. Losses at the gene ends were 0 bases for V and 4 bases for J; bases not matched to a gene: 3. Per germline, CDR1 MNHEY and CDR2 SVGAGI. The CDR3 protein is CASSYSTGVGNTIYF. In nucleotides, the CDR3 is TGTGCCAGCAGTTACTCTACAGGGGTGGGAAACACCATATATTTT.

The chain joins TRBV6-5 to TRBJ1-5, with TRBD1 identical over 7 bases. The length of the CDR3 is 14 residues. Germline V lookup: CDR1 MNHEY, CDR2 SVGAGI. V dropped 8 bases and J dropped 6; count of bases not matched to a gene: 10. DNA for the CDR3: TGTGCCAGCGGCCCCGACAGGGCGGGTCAGCCCCAGCATTTT. Amino acid sequence: CASGPDRAGQPQHF.

With regard to this clone: The junction shows a germline mismatch at one end, possibly a read error. The V gene is TRBV20-1, the J gene TRBJ1-2, with D possibly being TRBD1 (5 bases). Germline CDR1 and CDR2: DFQATT and SNEGSKA (reference sequence). This CDR3 is 11 amino acids long. The CDR3 sequence: CSARAGGLTDF. CDR3 DNA: TGCAGTGCTAGAGCGGGGGGTCTGACAGACTTC.

V is TRBV11-2 and J is TRBJ2-5, with D uncertain. This CDR3 has 14 amino acids. The germline V gene has CDR1 SGHAT and CDR2 FQNNGV. V was clipped by 0 bases and J by 4 bases, with 9 bases between them. CDR3 amino acids: CASSLDLTGETQYF. In DNA form, the CDR3 reads TGTGCCAGCAGCTTAGATTTGACGGGAGAGACCCAGTACTTC.

The chain links TRBV5-1 to TRBJ1-6; maybe TRBD1 (6 bases). From germline, CDR1 is SGHRS and CDR2 YFSETQ. The germline V and J ends were trimmed by 2 bases and 0 bases, with 9 bases remaining between them. The CDR3 is made up of 16 amino acids. The DNA of the CDR3 is TGCGCCAGCAGCTTCTCAGGGGCCTCCTATAATTCACCCCTCCACTTT. It yields the protein CASSFSGASYNSPLHF.

The chain combines TRBV6-5 with TRBJ2-5, with TRBD1 identical over 9 bases. Germline CDR1 is MNHEY and CDR2 is SVGAGI. Trimming cost V 5 bases and J 7 bases; bases outside gene matches: 11. CDR3 length: 15 amino acids. CDR3 residues: CASSPGTGTFVTQYF. In DNA form, the CDR3 reads TGTGCCAGCAGTCCCGGGACAGGGACTTTTGTGACCCAGTACTTC.

This chain links TRBV18 with TRBJ2-1; D not resolved. V shed 3 bases and J shed 4 bases, with 7 bases lying between them. Germline V gene sequence: CDR1 KGHSH, CDR2 LQKENI. CDR3 length: 13 residues. The CDR3 region has the DNA TGTGCCAGCTCACCTCCCTTATACAATGAGCAGTTCTTC. Its translation is CASSPPLYNEQFF.